Here is one T cell receptor (beta chain) with its context. Its antigen target is currently unknown. Base quality data are lacking; no much larger clone is found one base away. The data were taken from a study of memory CD4+ T cells and cytomegalovirus serostatus (dated by TCRdb to 2018 to 2020). Background on the whole study: A total of roughly 35 healthy Belgian adults, of whom 9 were CMV seropositive and approximately 25 were CMV seronegative, were included in the cohort. To replicate a published TCR-based CMV serostatus classifier, the researchers sequenced the CD4+ memory TCRbeta repertoires of a Belgian cohort whose cytomegalovirus serostatus was known.

The germline V gene yields SQVTM for CDR1 and ANQGSEA for CDR2. V is cut by 2 bases and J by 5 bases, and the space between the germline ends is 9 bases. The CDR3 contains 12 residues, cysteine and phenylalanine counted. The DNA shown is the 36-base CDR3, in frame from base 1. The Quick-DNA Microprep Kit was used to extract genomic DNA from the sorted cells. TCRbeta DNA was amplified with the immunoSEQ hsTCRbeta kit following the manufacturer's protocol. TCRbeta libraries were sequenced on an Illumina MiSeq instrument. As for the original processing: Following removal of out-of-frame sequences, 2 million to 2.5 million distinct TCRbeta sequences were retained, with an average of roughly 70,000 per individual. Each individual was scored using the number of 150 to 200 previously reported CMV-associated TCRbeta sequences that the individual carried and the total number of productive distinct TCRbeta sequences. A beta-binomial model was reimplemented in Python, and scikit-learn random forests with default parameters were trained on data from the US cohort. Classifier performance on the Belgian cohort was summarized as median AUC with percentile confidence intervals over 10,000 bootstrap iterations. TCRdb mirrors the immuneACCESS table, restricted to in-frame sequences. Some clones are absent from its copies; in checked studies, under half trace to an unresolved V gene, and the reason for the others is unknown. Clone size and V and J calls were adopted from that table, with D and trimming inferred from the DNA. This sample is represented by tens of thousands of clones; 76% of them were singletons. The ten largest make up roughly 2% of the sample.

The study at large found these results: For predicting CMV serostatus, the median bootstrapped AUC was approximately 0.95 using the original framework and 0.9 to 0.92 using a US-trained random forest. Among the 150 to 200 previously reported CMV-associated TCRbeta sequences, some 62 showed up in the CD4+ memory repertoires, with each one found in between one and five individuals. On the Belgian cohort, the classifier based on the original framework reached a median bootstrapped AUC of roughly 0.96, with a 95% CI of 0.76-1.00. Only CD4+CD45RO+ memory cells were sequenced, unlike the original study, which covered naive and memory CD4+ and CD8+ populations. The results were interpreted as suggesting that the CMV-associated TCR signature is largely present in the CD4+ memory repertoire.

A FACSAria II was used to sort memory CD4+ T cells, defined as single viable CD3+CD4+CD8-CD45RO+ cells. To determine CMV serostatus, a Roche Elecsys assay was used that detects serum IgG against CMV pp150, pp28, p38 and p52. After the samples were thawed, total CD4+ T cells were enriched through positive selection using CD4 magnetic microbeads. The samples came from a different study that was designed specifically to examine the CD4+ T cell memory repertoire. Peripheral blood mononuclear cells were isolated and cryopreserved following standard operating procedures; serum was stored at -80 °C. Staining used CD3-PerCP (BW264/56), CD4-APC (RPA-T4), CD45RO-PE (UCHT1) and CD8-Pacific Orange (3B5) antibodies, with Sytox blue excluding non-viable cells.

The sequence is built from TRBV29-1 and TRBJ2-5; the D region is possibly TRBD1 or TRBD2, each matching across 6 bases. The clonotype originates from an adult in good health and CMV-seronegative. Material for sequencing was memory CD4+ T cells from blood. The encoded CDR3 is CSVERGRETQYF. The nucleotides are TGCAGCGTTGAACGGGGGCGGGAGACCCAGTACTTC.